Below are 24 T cell receptor beta chains sequenced from a single sample in a study of blood T cells in healthy people across ages. It was with a sample-barcoded 5' primer and a J-beta primer mix that a second PCR of roughly 7 to 12 cycles was run. TCRdb analysed the 5' RACE reads with MiXCR anew, one entry per CDR3 protein. The table shows more than 900,000 distinct CDR3 sequences, with approximately 32% occurring only once. These records were also assigned to another study, of T cells of mothers and their children.

The specimen sequenced was blood. These receptors were collected from a woman aged 40 to 50 in good health.

A note on this clonotype: Just one base apart from a much larger clone, this may be a read error. The chain recombines TRBV20-1 with TRBJ2-5; D may be TRBD1 (5 bases). The J call is doubtful: the DNA matches TRBJ2-1 better. The CDR3 is made up of 12 amino acids. Per the germline V gene, CDR1 is DFQATT and CDR2 is SNEGSKA (reference sequence). This CDR3 is CSALTDQETQFF. In DNA form, the CDR3 reads TGCAGTGCTTTGACAGACCAAGAGACCCAGTTCTTC.

This chain joins TRBV19 and TRBJ2-1; TRBD1 or TRBD2 may be the D gene (5 bases each). Trimming left V 4 bases short and J 6 bases short, with 19 bases between. CDR3 length: 16 amino acids. Per the germline V gene, CDR1 is LNHDA and CDR2 is SQIVND (reference sequence). The CDR3 protein is CASSSPGDLRRNEQFF. CDR3 bases: TGTGCCAGTAGTAGTCCTGGGGACCTTCGTCGCAATGAGCAGTTCTTC.

J is TRBJ2-5 and V is TRBV25-1; 7 bases are a match to TRBD1. The tail of the sequence fits TRBJ2-7 better, so the J call may be wrong. Per germline, CDR1 MGHDK and CDR2 SYGVNS. This CDR3 is 15 amino acids long. CDR3 sequence: CASSEPGQSLYEQYF. The DNA for the CDR3 is TGTGCCAGCAGTGAACCGGGACAGTCCCTCTACGAGCAGTACTTC.

The chain uses TRBV28 and TRBJ1-5; 10 bases match TRBD1. There are 18 residues in the CDR3. Trimming took 6 bases from V and 2 from J; bases not matched to a gene: 13. The germline CDR1 and CDR2 sequences are MDHEN and SYDVKM. The CDR3 nucleotides are TGTGCCAGCAGGCCAGGGGGACAGGGGATGTTTGGCAATCAGCCCCAGCATTTT. This encodes CASRPGGQGMFGNQPQHF.

As concerns this clonotype: Possible read error: a much larger clone is one base away. The chain is built from TRBV5-1 and TRBJ2-7, with TRBD2 as a possible D gene (6 bases). The CDR3 has 13 amino acids. CDR1 is SGHRS, CDR2 YFSETQ, per germline. V dropped 5 bases and J dropped 2 bases, with 11 bases sitting between them. The CDR3 region is CASRSGVPYEQYF. The DNA of the CDR3 is TGCGCCAGCAGATCGGGAGTCCCCTACGAGCAGTACTTC.

The rearrangement links TRBV6-4 to TRBJ2-2; D gene uncertain. The CDR3 runs to 14 residues. Germline-derived CDR1 and CDR2 are MRHNA and SNTAGT. V was shortened by 3 bases and J by 5 bases, with 10 bases between the two germline ends. Here the CDR3 reads CASSETPNTGELFF. DNA of the CDR3: TGTGCCAGCAGTGAAACCCCAAATACCGGGGAGCTGTTTTTT.

This clonotype came up a few times. The CDR3 nucleotides read TGTGCCACCCTACCCGGGGGGCTAGGTACTGAAGCTTTCTTT. Its protein is CATLPGGLGTEAFF. The V and J genes are TRBV28 and TRBJ1-1, with D possibly being TRBD1 (6 bases). The CDR3 is made up of 14 amino acids. The V gene lost 10 bases and the J gene lost 5 bases, with 20 bases spanning the gap. CDR1 and CDR2 (germline): MDHEN, SYDVKM.

In the case of this clonotype: Possible read error: a much larger clone is one base away. J is TRBJ1-2 and V is TRBV20-1; D may be TRBD1 (5 bases). This CDR3 is 15 amino acids long. V lost 5 bases to trimming and J lost 7 bases, with 23 bases between them. CDR1 DFQATT and CDR2 SNEGSKA come from the germline V gene (reference sequence). The CDR3: CSAGRSRDRFGGYTF. The DNA of the CDR3 is TGCAGTGCTGGCCGTTCCCGGGACCGGTTCGGTGGCTACACCTTC.

The chain recombines TRBV28 with TRBJ2-4; 7 nucleotides agree with TRBD1. Germline CDR1 reads MDHEN; CDR2 reads SYDVKM. This CDR3 spans 10 amino acids. The V segment lost 10 bases and the J segment 10 bases; nucleotides outside the gene matches: 4. The CDR3 DNA follows: TGTGCCACCGGGACAGCTATTCAGTACTTC. It encodes CATGTAIQYF.

The chain is built from TRBV10-3 and TRBJ2-7; no reliable D call. V was trimmed by 4 bases and J by 0 bases, leaving 10 bases between them. Germline V CDR1 and CDR2: ENHRY, SYGVKD. The CDR3 has 14 amino acids. The CDR3 region has the DNA TGTGCCATCAGTGTAGGTGGGGACTCCTACGAGCAGTACTTC. Amino acids: CAISVGGDSYEQYF.

The table lists this clonotype with a few counts. This rearrangement joins TRBV27 to TRBJ2-5; D tentatively reads TRBD1 or TRBD2 (8 bases each). V lost 7 bases and J lost 4, with 28 bases in between. Per germline, CDR1 MNHEY and CDR2 SMNVEV (reference sequence). The CDR3 runs 18 residues. The CDR3 DNA is TGTGCCAGCAAGGGAATGAGCGGGGGACTCAGGGGGCTAGAGACCCAGTACTTC. This gives the protein CASKGMSGGLRGLETQYF.

This clonotype was found many times. The chain has TRBV4-1 and TRBJ2-3; D is undetermined. CDR1 and CDR2 (germline): MGHRA, YSYEKL. V was trimmed by 1 base and J by 0 bases, leaving 11 bases between them. The length of the CDR3 is 16 residues. The CDR3: CASSQVGRASTDTQYF. The CDR3, as DNA: TGCGCCAGCAGCCAAGTAGGCCGCGCTAGCACAGATACGCAGTATTTT.

This clonotype was observed a handful of times. The chain joins TRBV5-1 to TRBJ2-1; 11 bases are shared with TRBD2. V gave up 3 bases and J gave up 0 bases; unmatched junction bases: 2. The CDR3 contains 16 residues. Germline assignment: CDR1 SGHRS and CDR2 YFSETQ. CDR3 sequence reads: CASSYTSGGSYNEQFF. CDR3 sequence (DNA): TGCGCCAGCAGCTATACTAGCGGGGGCTCCTACAATGAGCAGTTCTTC.

This clonotype was recorded a few times. The chain joins TRBV7-3 to TRBJ2-7; TRBD1 agrees at 7 bases. Germline V CDR1 and CDR2: SGHTA, FQGTGA. This CDR3 spans 15 amino acids. Trimming cost V 5 bases and J 3 bases; bases outside gene matches: 10. The CDR3 DNA reads TGTGCCAGCAGCATATCGACAGGGATCGTCTACGAGCAGTACTTC. Protein sequence: CASSISTGIVYEQYF. Supplemented by reference TRBV7-3 and TRBJ2-7, the full variable domain reads GAGVSQTPSNKVTEKGKYVELRCDPISGHTALYWYRQSLGQGPEFLIYFQGTGAADDSGLPNDRFFAVRPEGSVSTLKIQRTERGDSAVYLCASSISTGIVYEQYFGPGTRLTVT.

In its sample, this clonotype was seen a few times. This chain uses TRBV29-1 with TRBJ1-4; TRBD1 matches 8 bases. CDR3 length: 14 residues. Looked up from germline, CDR1 is SQVTM and CDR2 is ANQGSEA. V was clipped by 7 bases and J by 8 bases; unmatched bases: 12. DNA for the CDR3: TGCAGCGCCGCCGGGACAGGAACGACAGAAAAACTGTTTTTT. This sequence encodes CSAAGTGTTEKLFF.

CDR3 nucleotides: TGCGCCAGCAGCCAAGCGGGACTAGCGGGGGGCCTGAACACCGGGGAGCTGTTTTTT. It is translated as CASSQAGLAGGLNTGELFF. The chain uses TRBV4-1 and TRBJ2-2; 15 bases map to TRBD2. Per the germline V gene, CDR1 is MGHRA and CDR2 is YSYEKL. V shed 1 base and J 1 base; nucleotides not matched to a gene: 4. The CDR3 totals 19 residues.

This clonotype appeared a few times. The V and J genes are TRBV7-2 and TRBJ1-2; 7 positions match TRBD1. The CDR3 length is 15 residues. Germline V CDR1 and CDR2: SGHTA, FQGNSA. Trimming removed 5 bases from V and 5 bases from J; junction bases left unmatched: 11. CDR3 in amino acids: CASSPGDSGMYGYTF. The CDR3 nucleotides are TGTGCCAGCAGCCCCGGGGACAGCGGGATGTATGGCTACACCTTC.

The chain is built from TRBV12-3 or TRBV12-4 and TRBJ2-1, with D perhaps TRBD2 (5 bases). V was cut by 6 bases and J by 4 bases, with 16 bases left in between. This CDR3 is built from 15 residues. The CDR3 is CASSQLEGPYNEQFF. The CDR3 DNA sequence: TGTGCCAGCAGCCAACTTGAGGGCCCTTACAATGAGCAGTTCTTC.

V and J are TRBV11-2 and TRBJ1-1; 9 bases are a match to TRBD1. Germline values: CDR1 SGHAT, CDR2 FQNNGV. This CDR3 is built from 12 residues. V shed 3 bases, J shed 11 bases, and the junction held 4 bases outside the gene matches. The CDR3 loop reads CASSFDGTGAFF. CDR3 in DNA: TGTGCCAGCAGCTTCGATGGGACAGGGGCTTTCTTT.

This clonotype was counted many times. V and J are TRBV11-2 and TRBJ2-4; D is perhaps TRBD1 (5 bases). The V end lost 8 bases, the J end lost 2 bases, and 16 bases lay between the germline ends. The CDR3 has 15 residues. Germline CDR1 reads SGHAT; CDR2 reads FQNNGV. Here the CDR3 reads CASSPIDSPKNIQYF. CDR3 DNA: TGTGCCAGCTCCCCCATCGACAGTCCCAAAAACATTCAGTACTTC. The whole variable domain, remainder taken from reference TRBV11-2 and TRBJ2-4, is EAGVAQSPRYKIIEKRQSVAFWCNPISGHATLYWYQQILGQGPKLLIQFQNNGVVDDSQLPKDRFSAERLKGVDSTLKIQPAKLEDSAVYLCASSPIDSPKNIQYFGAGTRLSVL.

This clonotype has ten or more counts. The rearrangement links TRBV12-3 or TRBV12-4 to TRBJ1-2; tentatively, D is TRBD1 (6 bases). Trimming left V 0 bases short and J 9 bases short, with 11 bases between. The CDR3 totals 13 residues. The CDR3, as DNA: TGTGCCAGCAGTTTAGCCGCAACAGGGAGCTACACCTTC. It translates to CASSLAATGSYTF.

The chain employs TRBV28 and TRBJ2-7; D perhaps matches TRBD1 (6 bases). Between the trimmed V and J ends, which lost 6 bases and 0 bases, there was a span of 15 bases. Germline V gene sequence: CDR1 MDHEN, CDR2 SYDVKM. The CDR3 totals 15 residues. For the CDR3, the DNA is TGTGCCAGCAGCTATACAGGGTTAAGCTCCTACGAGCAGTACTTC. Protein product: CASSYTGLSSYEQYF.

This clonotype has a count of ten or more. The gene calls are TRBV5-5 and TRBJ2-7; TRBD2 agrees at 14 bases. CDR1 is SGHKS and CDR2 is YYEKEE in the germline V gene (reference sequence). V lost 2 bases, J lost 1 base, and 8 bases stayed unmatched. CDR3 size: 18 residues. CDR3 residues: CASSLDGLAGGGSYEQYF. The CDR3 DNA sequence: TGTGCCAGCAGCTTAGATGGACTAGCGGGGGGTGGTTCCTACGAGCAGTACTTC.

About this clonotype itself: An end of the junction does not agree with germline; a read error may underlie this. The chain combines TRBV18 with TRBJ2-5, with unresolved D. Germline V gives CDR1 KGHSH, CDR2 LQKENI. This CDR3 is built from 11 residues. Here the CDR3 DNA reads TGTGCCTGCTCAGAACAAGAGACCCAGTACTTC. Residues: CACSEQETQYF.